This T cell receptor beta chain was sequenced in a study of cytomegalovirus exposure and HLA in healthy donors. Primers included in the PCR were 60 Vbeta and 13 Jbeta primers. TCRdb's table, derived via immunoSEQ multiplex PCR, lists solely in-frame clones and lacks some. The repertoire consists of about 120,000 clones, with roughly 70% occurring once and the leading ten covering under 4.5%. CDR1 is GTSNPN and CDR2 is SVGIG in the germline V gene (reference sequence). The V gene end was trimmed by 0 bases and the J gene end by 4 bases; junction bases not matched to a gene: 2. The CDR3 has 15 amino acids.

The sample consisted of PBMCs. The V and J genes are TRBV30 and TRBJ2-1; 11 bases line up with TRBD2. The TCR comes from a man aged 40-49 years in good health and CMV-seropositive. The CDR3, as DNA: TGTGCCTGGAGTGTAGGGACTAGCGGTTACAATGAGCAGTTCTTC. Its translation: CAWSVGTSGYNEQFF. Drawing the rest from reference TRBV30 and TRBJ2-1, the complete variable domain is SQTIHQWPATLVQPVGSPLSLECTVEGTSNPNLYWYRQAAGRGLQLLFYSVGIGQISSEVPQNLSASRPQDRQFILSSKKLLLSDSGFYLCAWSVGTSGYNEQFFGPGTRLTVL.